The 24 T cell receptor beta chains below were found in one sample sequenced in a study of T cell responses to AZD1222 COVID-19 vaccine. Assay: immunoSEQ multiplex PCR; the TCRdb copy retains only in-frame clones and omits some. The table lists under 150,000 clones, 90% to 95% of them singletons. The sample consisted of peripheral blood, taken 28 days after the second AZD1222 dose. The receptors here all came from an adult who received the AZD1222 COVID-19 vaccine.

V gene TRBV11-2 combines with J gene TRBJ2-1, with TRBD1 matching 10 bases. CDR3 size: 14 residues. The V gene's germline CDR1 is SGHAT and CDR2 FQNNGV. With 3 bases clipped from V and 7 bases from J, the junction kept 3 bases outside the gene matches. This chain's CDR3 is CASSFGQGGNEQFF. The CDR3 DNA is TGTGCCAGCAGCTTTGGACAGGGGGGTAATGAGCAGTTCTTC.

The rearrangement uses TRBV18 and TRBJ2-1, with D tentatively TRBD1 or TRBD2 (6 bases each). In germline, CDR1 is KGHSH, CDR2 LQKENI. The CDR3 covers 17 residues. The germline V and J ends were trimmed by 1 base and 6 bases, with 19 bases remaining between them. CDR3 sequence reads: CASSPLLHGGLANEQFF. Here the CDR3 DNA reads TGTGCCAGCTCACCACTTCTGCATGGGGGGCTCGCCAATGAGCAGTTCTTC.

The chain employs TRBV13 and TRBJ2-3; TRBD1 matches at 7 bases. This CDR3 region has 13 residues. Germline values: CDR1 PRHDT, CDR2 FYEKMQ (reference sequence). V trimming: 3 bases; J trimming: 6 bases; junction bases outside the gene matches: 3. The DNA of the CDR3 is TGTGCCAGCAGCTTCGACAGGGACGATACGCAGTATTTT. This translates into CASSFDRDDTQYF.

Only a few counts were recorded for this clone. V and J are TRBV7-9 and TRBJ2-7; 9 bases match TRBD1. This CDR3 is 16 amino acids long. Germline V gene sequence: CDR1 SEHNR, CDR2 FQNEAQ (reference sequence). V gave up 4 bases and J gave up 5 bases; unmatched junction bases: 12. The CDR3 loop reads CASSSFGGTGFNEQYF. The CDR3 bases are TGTGCCAGCAGCTCCTTCGGGGGGACAGGGTTCAACGAGCAGTACTTC.

In this sample, this clone turned up once. The chain carries TRBV4-1 and TRBJ2-5, with a tentative D call TRBD2 (7 bases). The V and J ends lost 4 bases and 3 bases respectively, with 15 bases between them. This CDR3 has 15 residues. Germline values: CDR1 MGHRA, CDR2 YSYEKL. The CDR3 DNA reads as TGCGCCAGCAGCCCCTCTAGGGGGGGAGAAGAGACCCAGTACTTC. Its protein product is CASSPSRGGEETQYF.

The V and J genes are TRBV10-3 and TRBJ1-2; no firm D call. Germline lookup yields CDR1 ENHRY and CDR2 SYGVKD. The CDR3 covers 12 residues. Trimming shortened V by 4 bases and J by 8 bases, and 11 bases separated the two germline ends. CDR3 amino acids: CAISVGGQGYTF. The CDR3 region has the DNA TGTGCCATCAGTGTAGGTGGTCAGGGCTACACCTTC.

V gene TRBV4-1 combines with J gene TRBJ2-7; 8 bases are a match to TRBD1. The V and J ends lost 0 bases and 2 bases, in that order; junction bases with no gene match: 6. CDR1 MGHRA and CDR2 YSYEKL come from the germline V gene. This CDR3 comprises 16 residues. CDR3 sequence (DNA): TGCGCCAGCAGCCAAGATCGACAGGGGTTGACCTACGAGCAGTACTTC. It codes for CASSQDRQGLTYEQYF.

The V call is TRBV11-2, the J call TRBJ1-1; possible D gene TRBD1, 6 bases. Trimming pared 1 base from V and 5 bases from J, leaving 11 bases between. The CDR3 is 14 amino acids. The germline gives CDR1 SGHAT, CDR2 FQNNGV. The CDR3 nucleotides are TGTGCCAGCAGCTTAGCGGGGGGGCGGACTGAAGCTTTCTTT. Protein product: CASSLAGGRTEAFF.

V is TRBV18 and J is TRBJ1-1; D is ambiguous. CDR3 size: 14 residues. The V and J ends lost 2 bases and 1 base respectively, with 8 bases between them. CDR1 and CDR2 (germline): KGHSH, LQKENI. The DNA for the CDR3 is TGTGCCAGCTCACCAGGGCAGGAGAACACTGAAGCTTTCTTT. Translated: CASSPGQENTEAFF.

This clone was counted a single time. The CDR3 loop is CASSLGTGPGVPEAFF. CDR3 coding DNA: TGTGCCAGCAGTTTAGGGACAGGGCCCGGTGTACCTGAAGCTTTCTTT. This sequence joins TRBV28 and TRBJ1-1, with 9 bases that match TRBD1. The junction had 10 bases not matched to a gene; V was cut back by 2 bases and J by 6 bases. Germline V CDR1 and CDR2: MDHEN, SYDVKM. CDR3 size: 16 residues.

The DNA for the CDR3 is TGTGCCAGCAGGCCGGTTGGGGCCAACGTCCTGACTTTC. Its translation is CASRPVGANVLTF. The gene calls are TRBV7-3 and TRBJ2-6; D not resolved. The germline V gene has CDR1 SGHTA and CDR2 FQGTGA. The CDR3 spans 13 residues. Trimming cost V 6 bases and J 3 bases, with 6 bases left between them.

This chain joins TRBV19 and TRBJ2-7; D is unclear. The CDR3 runs 14 residues. Germline V gene sequence: CDR1 LNHDA, CDR2 SQIVND (reference sequence). V was shortened by 5 bases and J by 6 bases, with 17 bases between the two germline ends. The CDR3 DNA sequence: TGTGCCAGTAGTTCTCGTCCTGTGGTGGGCGAGCAGTACTTC. Translation gives CASSSRPVVGEQYF.

This clone was seen more than once but under ten times. The chain uses TRBV11-2 and TRBJ2-3, with 8 bases matching TRBD2. Losses at the gene ends were 1 base for V and 4 bases for J; bases not matched to a gene: 16. Germline V gene data show CDR1 as SGHAT and CDR2 as FQNNGV. This CDR3 has 19 residues. This CDR3 reads CASSLVYLAGGPGSDTQYF. The CDR3 DNA reads as TGTGCCAGCAGCTTAGTATATTTGGCGGGAGGCCCCGGGTCAGATACGCAGTATTTT.

In DNA, the CDR3 is TGTGCCACCAGCAGCGCTGGAGGACAGGGGGGCTACGAGCAGTACTTC. Translating gives CATSSAGGQGGYEQYF. V is TRBV15 and J is TRBJ2-7, with 10 bases matching TRBD1. Per the germline V gene, CDR1 is LNHNV and CDR2 is YYDKDF (reference sequence). Trimming took 3 bases from V and 3 from J; bases not matched to a gene: 8. The CDR3 covers 16 residues.

Regarding this clone: This same CDR3 is encoded by further DNA sequences in the sample. The chain links TRBV6-5 to TRBJ1-1; the match to TRBD1 covers 10 bases. Per germline, CDR1 MNHEY and CDR2 SVGAGI. Trimming removed 6 bases from V and 5 bases from J; junction bases left unmatched: 6. The CDR3 sequence is 14 residues long. CDR3 sequence reads: CASSPDRGRTEAFF. The CDR3 coding sequence is TGTGCCAGCAGCCCCGACAGGGGGCGGACTGAAGCTTTCTTT.

This CDR3 reads CASSSMGQGLGYTF. CDR3 DNA sequence: TGTGCCAGTAGTAGCATGGGACAGGGGCTTGGCTACACCTTC. The chain recombines TRBV19 with TRBJ1-2, with 10 nucleotides matching TRBD1. This CDR3 has 14 amino acids. The germline V gene has CDR1 LNHDA and CDR2 SQIVND (reference sequence). V shed 4 bases, J shed 7 bases, and the junction held 6 bases outside the gene matches.

This rearrangement joins TRBV28 to TRBJ1-4, with 10 bases that match TRBD1. The trim removed 5 bases at V and 7 bases at J, leaving 4 bases unmatched. Germline V gene data show CDR1 as MDHEN and CDR2 as SYDVKM. The CDR3 spans 14 residues. The CDR3 is CASSPRQGAEKLFF. The CDR3 DNA sequence: TGTGCCAGCAGTCCCCGACAGGGGGCTGAAAAACTGTTTTTT.

The rearrangement links TRBV9 to TRBJ1-3; D gene uncertain. The CDR3 is 16 amino acids. The V end was cut by 0 bases, the J end by 8 bases, with 18 bases between. CDR1 and CDR2 (germline): SGDLS, YYNGEE. The CDR3 DNA reads TGTGCCAGCAGCGTAGGAAGGACGGCGGTCTTGGACACCATATATTTT. Translation: CASSVGRTAVLDTIYF.

This chain joins TRBV9 and TRBJ1-4, with a weak D call TRBD1 (5 bases). The CDR3 length is 14 residues. Deletions cut 0 bases from V and 7 bases from J, with 10 bases between. CDR1 and CDR2 (germline): SGDLS, YYNGEE. Here the CDR3 DNA reads TGTGCCAGCAGCGTAGGCCCAGGGCCTGAAAAACTGTTTTTT. It translates to CASSVGPGPEKLFF.

This clone was seen only once. The rearrangement links TRBV7-8 to TRBJ2-2; TRBD1 matches at 8 bases. The J segment lost 11 bases and the V segment lost 5 bases, leaving 10 bases of the junction unmatched. This CDR3 has 14 residues. Per germline, CDR1 SGHVS and CDR2 FQNEAQ. CDR3 nucleotides: TGTGCCAGCAGCGCCACGGACAGGGCGGGTGAGCTGTTTTTT. Amino acid sequence: CASSATDRAGELFF.

The V call is TRBV19, the J call TRBJ2-1, with D perhaps TRBD1 (5 bases). This CDR3 is built from 14 residues. Looked up from germline, CDR1 is LNHDA and CDR2 is SQIVND (reference sequence). V lost 6 bases and J lost 3, with 12 bases in between. CDR3 bases: TGTGCCAGTAGACAGGCGATCGACTACAATGAGCAGTTCTTC. Amino acid sequence: CASRQAIDYNEQFF.

The rearrangement links TRBV6-6 to TRBJ2-1, with unresolved D. Germline CDR1 is MNHNY and CDR2 is SVGAGI (reference sequence). Trimming cost V 0 bases and J 6 bases, with 15 bases left between them. There are 16 residues in the CDR3. The DNA for the CDR3 is TGTGCCAGCAGTTACTCGCCCCCATGGCGCGGCAATGAGCAGTTCTTC. Protein product: CASSYSPPWRGNEQFF.

The chain links TRBV6-1 to TRBJ1-6; 8 nucleotides align to TRBD1. Germline lookup yields CDR1 MNHNS and CDR2 SASEGT. V lost 3 bases, J lost 0 bases, and 10 bases stayed unmatched. The CDR3 totals 19 residues. CDR3 bases: TGTGCCAGCAGTGACCCCAACGACAGGGGTCCCTCCTATAATTCACCCCTCCACTTT. This encodes CASSDPNDRGPSYNSPLHF.

The J gene is TRBJ2-1, the V gene TRBV28; D tentatively reads TRBD1 or TRBD2 (5 bases each). This CDR3 has 15 residues. Germline V CDR1 and CDR2: MDHEN, SYDVKM. Trimming cost V 7 bases and J 1 base, with 14 bases left between them. The CDR3 DNA sequence: TGTGCCAGCACCCGGGACGGAGGTTCCTACAATGAGCAGTTCTTC. Translated, it gives CASTRDGGSYNEQFF.